Listed below are T cell receptor beta chains from one sample, sequenced in a study of STAT5B mutations in CD4+ large granular lymphocyte leukemia. Measured with immunoSEQ multiplex PCR; TCRdb has only the in-frame clones, and not every one. This table has about 30,000 clones, under 85% appearing once. The sample consisted of CD4+ T cells from blood buffy coats. These receptors came from a human donor in good health. CDR3s include the opening cysteine and the closing phenylalanine or tryptophan. The D gene is left open where the match is weak. Expanded clones get a size class; other rows say once, few or many, or leave the size out.

clone_size d_call j_call v_call cdr3_length cdr3_aa cdr3_nt
few TRBD2 TRBJ2-7 TRBV15 15 CATSSRTSGRSEQYF TGTGCCACCAGCAGCCGGACTAGCGGGAGATCCGAGCAGTACTTC
few - TRBJ1-3 TRBV19 13 CASSIGSGNTIYF TGTGCCAGTAGTATTGGCTCTGGAAACACCATATATTTT
- TRBD1 TRBJ2-5 TRBV11-2 15 CASSLRTGGEETQYF TGTGCCAGCAGCCTAAGGACAGGGGGGGAAGAGACCCAGTACTTC
- - TRBJ1-1 TRBV19 12 CASTQGRTEAFF TGTGCCAGTACCCAGGGTCGTACTGAAGCTTTCTTT
- - TRBJ2-1 TRBV14 13 CASSPRPYNEQFF TGTGCCAGCAGCCCAAGGCCCTACAATGAGCAGTTCTTC
- - TRBJ1-3 TRBV5-1 16 CASSSTPTGSGNTIYF TGCGCCAGCAGCTCAACACCTACAGGGTCTGGAAACACCATATATTTT
- - TRBJ2-3 TRBV5-6 14 CASSLTGLADTQYF TGTGCCAGCAGCTTAACAGGGTTGGCGGATACGCAGTATTTT
- - TRBJ1-5 TRBV5-8 18 CASSFFGPGPGSNQPQHF TGTGCCAGCAGCTTTTTCGGCCCGGGGCCTGGGAGCAATCAGCCCCAGCATTTT
- - TRBJ2-3 TRBV30 15 CAWRRGPGATDTQYF TGTGCCTGGAGGAGGGGGCCGGGGGCCACAGATACGCAGTATTTT
- - TRBJ2-1 TRBV19 15 CASSMARLSNNEQFF TGTGCCAGTAGCATGGCGAGACTTAGTAACAATGAGCAGTTCTTC
- - TRBJ2-5 TRBV15 16 CATSRESAGFQETQYF TGTGCCACCAGCAGAGAGTCGGCAGGCTTCCAAGAGACCCAGTACTTC
- - TRBJ1-2 TRBV27 15 CASSLGAGDPYGYTF TGTGCCAGCAGTTTAGGGGCAGGGGACCCCTATGGCTACACCTTC
- - TRBJ2-7 TRBV7-8 12 CASSPSPYEQYF TGTGCCAGCAGCCCCTCCCCCTACGAGCAGTACTTC
few TRBD2 TRBJ2-7 TRBV7-2 15 CASSLVGGSSYEQYF TGTGCCAGCAGCTTAGTGGGCGGGAGCAGTTACGAGCAGTACTTC
- - TRBJ1-3 TRBV11-3 14 CASSQDRSGNTIYF TGTGCCAGCAGCCAAGACCGCTCTGGAAACACCATATATTTT
- TRBD2 TRBJ2-1 TRBV19 16 CASVTIAGGPVNEQFF TGTGCCAGTGTCACTATAGCGGGGGGGCCAGTGAATGAGCAGTTCTTC
once - TRBJ2-2 TRBV2 14 CASRQAGAPGELFF TGTGCCAGCAGGCAGGCAGGGGCCCCCGGGGAGCTGTTTTTT
- - TRBJ1-2 TRBV6-1 14 CASTSDLFNYGYTF TGTGCCAGCACGAGTGACCTCTTTAACTATGGCTACACCTTC
- - TRBJ1-6 TRBV7-3 18 CASSLIQGPSSYNSPLHF TGTGCCAGCAGCCTAATACAGGGCCCTAGCTCCTATAATTCACCCCTCCACTTT
- - TRBJ2-3 TRBV5-1 14 CASSLDGAEDTQYF TGCGCCAGCAGCTTGGACGGGGCGGAGGATACGCAGTATTTT
- - TRBJ1-3 TRBV5-4 16 CASSLGGASSGNTIYF TGTGCCAGCAGCTTGGGTGGGGCCTCCTCTGGAAACACCATATATTTT
- - TRBJ1-1 TRBV7-8 14 CASSRRDGHAEAFF TGTGCCAGCAGCCGCCGGGACGGACACGCTGAAGCTTTCTTT
few - TRBJ1-5 TRBV7-3 13 CASSPGGNQPQHF TGTGCCAGCAGCCCAGGCGGCAATCAGCCCCAGCATTTT
- TRBD1 TRBJ2-5 TRBV5-1 15 CASSFGQGWQETQYF TGCGCCAGCAGCTTCGGACAGGGTTGGCAAGAGACCCAGTACTTC
- - TRBJ1-6 TRBV6-5 12 CASRASGSPLHF TGTGCCAGCAGGGCCTCGGGGTCACCCCTCCACTTT
- TRBD1 TRBJ1-1 TRBV6-1 13 CASSYRGDTEAFF TGTGCCAGCAGCTACAGGGGTGACACTGAAGCTTTCTTT
- TRBD2 TRBJ2-3 TRBV9 17 CASSPQVWLAGENTQYF TGTGCCAGCAGCCCCCAGGTTTGGCTAGCGGGGGAAAATACGCAGTATTTT
- - TRBJ2-1 TRBV6-4 14 CASSATNNYNEQFF TGTGCCAGCAGTGCAACAAACAACTACAATGAGCAGTTCTTC
- TRBD1 TRBJ1-1 TRBV4-1 16 CASSQEGTGLGGEAFF TGCGCCAGCAGCCAAGAGGGGACAGGCCTAGGTGGTGAAGCTTTCTTT
- - TRBJ1-2 TRBV19 13 CASNQAPNYGYTF TGTGCCAGTAACCAGGCCCCTAACTATGGCTACACCTTC
- TRBD2 TRBJ2-3 TRBV5-4 16 CASSKGLAGGADTQYF TGTGCCAGCAGCAAGGGACTAGCGGGAGGGGCAGATACGCAGTATTTT
- - TRBJ1-2 TRBV5-1 13 CASSSTENYGYTF TGCGCCAGCAGCTCAACAGAGAACTATGGCTACACCTTC
- TRBD2 TRBJ2-7 TRBV28 17 CASSNSWTSGRSYEQYF TGTGCCAGCAGTAACTCTTGGACTAGCGGGAGGTCCTACGAGCAGTACTTC
few - TRBJ1-5 TRBV28 11 CASGVNQPQHF TGTGCCAGCGGGGTCAATCAGCCCCAGCATTTT
- - TRBJ1-2 TRBV2 14 CASSGEATNYGYTF TGTGCCAGCAGTGGGGAGGCGACTAACTATGGCTACACCTTC
- TRBD1 TRBJ2-3 TRBV5-1 16 CASSLAGQVRADTQYF TGCGCCAGCAGCTTGGCAGGACAGGTGAGGGCAGATACGCAGTATTTT
- - TRBJ2-1 TRBV5-6 16 CASSLDSSQWVNEQFF TGTGCCAGCAGCTTGGATTCGAGCCAATGGGTCAATGAGCAGTTCTTC
once - TRBJ2-3 TRBV7-9 14 CASGQGGQADTQYF TGTGCCAGCGGGCAAGGGGGGCAGGCAGATACGCAGTATTTT
- TRBD1 TRBJ1-3 TRBV19 18 CASSIDTPDRADGNTIYF TGTGCCAGTAGTATAGATACCCCGGACAGGGCAGATGGAAACACCATATATTTT
- - TRBJ2-1 TRBV5-8 14 CASSLNRRGDEQFF TGTGCCAGCAGCTTGAACCGCCGAGGAGATGAGCAGTTCTTC
few TRBD1 TRBJ1-1 TRBV7-9 16 CASSLSGGDRGTEAFF TGTGCCAGCAGCTTATCTGGAGGTGACAGGGGAACTGAAGCTTTCTTT
- TRBD2 TRBJ2-2 TRBV5-1 15 CASSLATSGTGELFF TGCGCCAGCAGCTTGGCCACTAGCGGCACCGGGGAGCTGTTTTTT
- TRBD2 TRBJ2-1 TRBV5-1 17 CASRPALRTSSYNEQFF TGCGCCAGCAGGCCCGCCCTACGGACTAGCTCCTACAATGAGCAGTTCTTC
- - TRBJ1-4 TRBV19 16 CASRGGGVRTNEKLFF TGTGCCAGTAGGGGAGGAGGGGTTCGGACTAATGAAAAACTGTTTTTT
- TRBD2 TRBJ2-2 TRBV5-1 16 CASSHRTSGHTGELFF TGCGCCAGCAGCCATAGGACTAGCGGGCACACCGGGGAGCTGTTTTTT
- - TRBJ2-5 TRBV6-6 12 CAGTKAGETQYF TGTGCCGGCACCAAAGCGGGAGAGACCCAGTACTTC
- - TRBJ1-2 TRBV7-2 13 CASSPSGAYGYTF TGTGCCAGCAGCCCCTCAGGGGCCTATGGCTACACCTTC
- - TRBJ2-1 TRBV7-2 12 CASSPPNFEQFF TGTGCCAGCAGCCCCCCTAATTTTGAGCAGTTCTTC
- TRBD1 TRBJ1-4 TRBV19 15 CASTPVRGHGEKLFF TGTGCCAGTACCCCAGTTAGGGGGCACGGAGAAAAACTGTTTTTT
- - TRBJ1-1 TRBV28 16 CASSSFNPTENTEAFF TGTGCCAGCAGTTCATTCAACCCGACAGAGAACACTGAAGCTTTCTTT
- - TRBJ1-1 TRBV5-1 17 CASSLKVGGGTDTEAFF TGCGCCAGCAGCCTGAAGGTCGGGGGAGGGACGGACACTGAAGCTTTCTTT
- - TRBJ1-2 TRBV7-9 13 CASSLETNYGYTF TGTGCCAGCAGCTTAGAGACTAACTATGGCTACACCTTC
- - TRBJ2-7 TRBV9 14 CASSATEKVHEQYF TGTGCCAGCAGTGCTACAGAAAAGGTCCACGAGCAGTACTTC